This T cell receptor (beta chain) was identified in a study of memory CD4+ T cells and cytomegalovirus serostatus. Single viable CD3+CD4+CD8-CD45RO+ cells were sorted as the memory CD4+ T cells. As regards this clone: Additional DNA sequences in this sample encode the identical CDR3.

Per the germline V gene, CDR1 is MDHEN and CDR2 is SYDVKM. The V end was cut by 5 bases, the J end by 1 base, with 6 bases between. The CDR3 has 13 residues. Sequencing was performed with immunoSEQ multiplex PCR; in TCRdb, only in-frame clones are kept and a portion is missing. The profile shows about 41,000 clones, over 60% of them singletons. V usage is TRBV28 and J usage is TRBJ1-5, with no clear D. The receptor was derived from an adult in good health and CMV-seronegative. Material for sequencing was memory CD4+ T cells from blood. The CDR3 reads CASSPDSNQPQHF. As DNA, the CDR3 is TGTGCCAGCAGTCCGGACAGCAATCAGCCCCAGCATTTT.